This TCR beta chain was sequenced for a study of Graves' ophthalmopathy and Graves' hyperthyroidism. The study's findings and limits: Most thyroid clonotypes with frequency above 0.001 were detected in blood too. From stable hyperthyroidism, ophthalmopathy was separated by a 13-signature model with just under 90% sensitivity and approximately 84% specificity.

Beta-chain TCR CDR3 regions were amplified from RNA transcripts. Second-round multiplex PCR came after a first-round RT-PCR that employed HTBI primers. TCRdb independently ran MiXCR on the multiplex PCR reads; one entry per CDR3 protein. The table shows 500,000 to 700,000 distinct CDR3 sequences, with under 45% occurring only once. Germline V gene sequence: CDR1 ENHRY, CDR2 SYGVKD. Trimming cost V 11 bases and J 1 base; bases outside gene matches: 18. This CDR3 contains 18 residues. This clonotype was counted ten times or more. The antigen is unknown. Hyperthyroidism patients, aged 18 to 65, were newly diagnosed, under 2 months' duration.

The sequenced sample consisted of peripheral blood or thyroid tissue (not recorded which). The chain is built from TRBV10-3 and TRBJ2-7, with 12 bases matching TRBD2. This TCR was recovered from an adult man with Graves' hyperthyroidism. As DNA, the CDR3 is TGTGCCTCCCTCGCCGGGGGGACTAGCGGGTTACCTTCCTACGAGCAGTACTTC. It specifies CASLAGGTSGLPSYEQYF.